This T cell receptor beta chain is drawn from a study of tumour-infiltrating T cells in Burkitt lymphoma (dated by TCRdb to between 2020 and 2021). A note on the overall study: Clinical outcome was correlated with TCR repertoire data, and overall and progression-free survival were found to be predicted by productive clonality independently of established prognosticators, including age at diagnosis.

With regard to this clone: The specificity of this receptor is unknown. Base qualities are not at hand, and no much larger clone is one base apart.

The library was prepared using the immunoSEQ multiplex PCR assay. Entries here come from immuneACCESS through TCRdb and include only in-frame sequences with V and J called. Some clones fail to appear in such tables; in the studies checked, an unresolved V gene covers under half of the shortfall, and the cause of the remainder is unknown. This sample has some 9,200 clones in its table, and less than 75% of those were observed once. The leading ten clones occupy just over 5.5% of the sample. V drops 6 bases and J drops 0 bases, leaving 8 bases in between. The CDR3 spans 13 residues, from the cysteine through the phenylalanine. The retained sequence is limited to the CDR3, 39 bases, with the frame set at the first base. The germline V gene gives CDR1 as ENHRY and CDR2 as SYGVKD.

This sequence originates from a human donor with diffuse large B-cell lymphoma. The chain is assembled from TRBV10-3 and TRBJ2-5, with the D gene too uncertain to name. Sequencing was done on a sample of tumor tissue. The CDR3 reads CAIRPDHQETQYF. The base sequence is TGTGCCATCAGGCCGGACCACCAAGAGACCCAGTACTTC.